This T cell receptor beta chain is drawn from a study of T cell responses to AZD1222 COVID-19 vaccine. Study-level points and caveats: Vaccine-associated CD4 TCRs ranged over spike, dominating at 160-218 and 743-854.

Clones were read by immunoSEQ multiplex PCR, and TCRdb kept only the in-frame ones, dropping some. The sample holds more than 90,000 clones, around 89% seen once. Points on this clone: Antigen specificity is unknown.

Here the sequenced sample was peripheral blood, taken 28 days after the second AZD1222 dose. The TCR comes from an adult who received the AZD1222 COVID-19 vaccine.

CDR3 residues: CASSLVRYSNQPQHF. The CDR3 nucleotides read TGTGCCAGCAGCCTTGTAAGGTATAGCAATCAGCCCCAGCATTTT. V gene TRBV2 combines with J gene TRBJ1-5; no clear D. Per the germline V gene, CDR1 is SNHLY and CDR2 is FYNNEI. The V end lost 6 bases, the J end lost 0 bases, and 12 bases lay between the germline ends. CDR3 length equals 15 residues.